This T cell receptor beta chain was profiled in a study of shared clonotypes between healthy human individuals. Points on this clone: Its antigen is undetermined.

The CDR3 sequence is 18 residues long. CDR1 and CDR2 (germline): SNHLY, FYNNEI. V shed 5 bases, J shed 1 base, and the junction held 17 bases outside the gene matches. The protocol was immunoSEQ multiplex PCR, while the TCRdb copy is restricted to in-frame clones and leaves out a portion. Seen here are millions of clones, approximately 92% observed once, and the top ten hold 0.11% to 0.15%. Whole-study results and caveats: Richness estimates generally favored naive over memory subsets. Represented diversity (both genetic and exposure-history) was limited by the small number of donors.

The receptor's source is a man younger than 35 in good health. This chain joins TRBV2 and TRBJ2-7, with TRBD1 matching over 7 bases. Sequenced sample: naive CD4+ T cells sorted from blood. Subset specified: CD45RA+ positively selected. The DNA for the CDR3 is TGTGCCAGCAGTACAGATGGTATGTGGGGGACAGCGTCCTACGAGCAGTACTTC. This translates into CASSTDGMWGTASYEQYF.